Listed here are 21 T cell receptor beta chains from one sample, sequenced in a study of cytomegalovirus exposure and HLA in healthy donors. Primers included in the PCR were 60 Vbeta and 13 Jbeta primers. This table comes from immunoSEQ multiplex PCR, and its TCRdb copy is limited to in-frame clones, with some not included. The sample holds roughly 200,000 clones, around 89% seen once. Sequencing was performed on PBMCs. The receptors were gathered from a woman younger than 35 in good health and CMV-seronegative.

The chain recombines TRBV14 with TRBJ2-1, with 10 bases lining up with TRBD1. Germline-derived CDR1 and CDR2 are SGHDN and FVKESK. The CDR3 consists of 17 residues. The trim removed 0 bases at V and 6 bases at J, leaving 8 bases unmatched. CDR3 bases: TGTGCCAGCAGCCAAGATCCAAGACAGGGGGCGATCAATGAGCAGTTCTTC. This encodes CASSQDPRQGAINEQFF.

The CDR3 nucleotides read TGTGCCAGCACCACACAGGGTAGTGAAAAACTGTTTTTT. Its protein is CASTTQGSEKLFF. The chain combines TRBV6-5 with TRBJ1-4; the D gene is possibly TRBD1 (6 bases). CDR3 length equals 13 residues. The V gene lost 7 bases and the J gene lost 7 bases, with 13 bases spanning the gap. Looked up from germline, CDR1 is MNHEY and CDR2 is SVGAGI.

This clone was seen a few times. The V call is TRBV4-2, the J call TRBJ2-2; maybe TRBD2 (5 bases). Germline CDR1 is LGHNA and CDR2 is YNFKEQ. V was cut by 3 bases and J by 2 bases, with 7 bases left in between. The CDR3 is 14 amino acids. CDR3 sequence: CASSQRVNTGELFF. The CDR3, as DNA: TGTGCCAGCAGCCAGAGGGTTAACACCGGGGAGCTGTTTTTT.

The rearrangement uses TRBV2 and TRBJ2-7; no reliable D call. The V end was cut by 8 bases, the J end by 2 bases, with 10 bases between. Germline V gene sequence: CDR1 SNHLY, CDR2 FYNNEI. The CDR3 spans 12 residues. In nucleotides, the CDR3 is TGTGCCAGCGGATTTACAGCCTACGAGCAGTACTTC. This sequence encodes CASGFTAYEQYF.

The CDR3 region has the DNA TGTGCCAGCAGTGAATTTGGGGGGTTCAACGAGCAGTACTTC. Translated: CASSEFGGFNEQYF. This chain joins TRBV2 and TRBJ2-7; D is possibly TRBD2 (6 bases). The germline gives CDR1 SNHLY, CDR2 FYNNEI. V shed 2 bases and J shed 5 bases, with 13 bases lying between them. The CDR3 is made up of 14 amino acids.

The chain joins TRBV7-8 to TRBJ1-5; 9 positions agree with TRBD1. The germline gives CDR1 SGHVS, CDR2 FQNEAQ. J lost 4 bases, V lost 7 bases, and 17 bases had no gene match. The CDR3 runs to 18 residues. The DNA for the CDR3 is TGTGCCAGCATACCGGGACAGGGTCGGCCTGTTAGGAATCAGCCCCAGCATTTT. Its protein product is CASIPGQGRPVRNQPQHF.

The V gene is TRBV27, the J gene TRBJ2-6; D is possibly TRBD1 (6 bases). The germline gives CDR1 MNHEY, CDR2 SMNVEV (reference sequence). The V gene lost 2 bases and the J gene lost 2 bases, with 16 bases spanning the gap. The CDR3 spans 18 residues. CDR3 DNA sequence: TGTGCCAGCAGTTTACGGCCAGGGGTGATGGCTGGGGCCAACGTCCTGACTTTC. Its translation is CASSLRPGVMAGANVLTF. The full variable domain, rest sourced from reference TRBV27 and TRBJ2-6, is EAQVTQNPRYLITVTGKKLTVTCSQNMNHEYMSWYRQDPGLGLRQIYYSMNVEVTDKGDVPEGYKVSRKEKRNFPLILESPSPNQTSLYFCASSLRPGVMAGANVLTFGAGSRLTVL.

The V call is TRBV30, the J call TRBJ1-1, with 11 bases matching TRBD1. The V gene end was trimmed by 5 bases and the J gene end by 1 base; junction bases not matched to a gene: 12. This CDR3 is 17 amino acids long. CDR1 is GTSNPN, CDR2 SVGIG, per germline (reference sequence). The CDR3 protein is CAWEGLGQGARNTEAFF. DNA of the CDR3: TGTGCCTGGGAAGGCTTAGGACAGGGGGCGCGGAACACTGAAGCTTTCTTT.

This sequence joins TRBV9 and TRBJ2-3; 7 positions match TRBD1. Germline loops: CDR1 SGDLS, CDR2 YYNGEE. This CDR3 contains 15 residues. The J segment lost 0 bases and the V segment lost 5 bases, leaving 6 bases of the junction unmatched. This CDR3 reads CASSAVTGSTDTQYF. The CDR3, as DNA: TGTGCCAGCAGTGCTGTGACAGGGAGCACAGATACGCAGTATTTT. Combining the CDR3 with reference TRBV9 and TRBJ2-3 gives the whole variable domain DSGVTQTPKHLITATGQRVTLRCSPRSGDLSVYWYQQSLDQGLQFLIQYYNGEERAKGNILERFSAQQFPDLHSELNLSSLELGDSALYFCASSAVTGSTDTQYFGPGTRLTVL.

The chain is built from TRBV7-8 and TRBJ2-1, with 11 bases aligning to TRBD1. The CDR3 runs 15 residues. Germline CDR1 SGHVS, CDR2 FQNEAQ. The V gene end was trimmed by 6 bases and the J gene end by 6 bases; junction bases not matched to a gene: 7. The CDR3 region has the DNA TGTGCCAGCAGTCGAGCCGGGACAGGGGGCAATGAGCAGTTCTTC. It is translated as CASSRAGTGGNEQFF.

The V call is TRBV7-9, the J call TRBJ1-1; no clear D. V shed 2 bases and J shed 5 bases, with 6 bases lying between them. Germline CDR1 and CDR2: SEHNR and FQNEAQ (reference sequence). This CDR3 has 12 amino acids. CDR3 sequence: CASSLRATEAFF. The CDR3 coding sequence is TGTGCCAGCAGCTTACGAGCGACTGAAGCTTTCTTT.

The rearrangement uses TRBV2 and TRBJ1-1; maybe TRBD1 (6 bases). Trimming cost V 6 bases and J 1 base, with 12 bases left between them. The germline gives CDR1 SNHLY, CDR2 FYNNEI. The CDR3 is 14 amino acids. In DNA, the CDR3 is TGTGCCAGCAGACCGGGACAAAAGAACACTGAAGCTTTCTTT. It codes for CASRPGQKNTEAFF.

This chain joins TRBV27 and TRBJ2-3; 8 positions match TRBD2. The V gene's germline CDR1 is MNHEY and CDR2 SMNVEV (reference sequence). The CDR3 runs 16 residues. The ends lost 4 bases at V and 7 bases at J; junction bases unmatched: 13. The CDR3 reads CASSSRLAYLVYTQYF. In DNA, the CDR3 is TGTGCCAGCAGTTCAAGACTAGCGTACCTTGTGTATACGCAGTATTTT.

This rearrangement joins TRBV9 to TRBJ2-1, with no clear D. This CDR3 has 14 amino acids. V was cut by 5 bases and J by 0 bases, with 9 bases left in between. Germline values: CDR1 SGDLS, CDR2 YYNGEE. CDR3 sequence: CASRPSLSYNEQFF. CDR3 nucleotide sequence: TGTGCCAGCAGACCGAGCCTCTCCTACAATGAGCAGTTCTTC.

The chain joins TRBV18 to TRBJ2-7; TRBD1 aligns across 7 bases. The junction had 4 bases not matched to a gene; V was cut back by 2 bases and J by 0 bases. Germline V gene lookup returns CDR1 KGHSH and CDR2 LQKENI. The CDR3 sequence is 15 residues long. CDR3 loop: CASSPSRDSSYEQYF. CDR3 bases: TGTGCCAGCTCACCAAGCCGGGACAGCTCCTACGAGCAGTACTTC. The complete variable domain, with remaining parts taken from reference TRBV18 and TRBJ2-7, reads NAGVMQNPRHLVRRRGQEARLRCSPMKGHSHVYWYRQLPEEGLKFMVYLQKENIIDESGMPKERFSAEFPKEGPSILRIQQVVRGDSAAYFCASSPSRDSSYEQYFGPGTRLTVT.

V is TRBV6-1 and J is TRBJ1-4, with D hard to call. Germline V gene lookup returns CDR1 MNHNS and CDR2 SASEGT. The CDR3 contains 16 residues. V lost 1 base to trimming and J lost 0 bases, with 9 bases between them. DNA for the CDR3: TGTGCCAGCAGTGAAGGTCTTTATGCAACTAATGAAAAACTGTTTTTT. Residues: CASSEGLYATNEKLFF.

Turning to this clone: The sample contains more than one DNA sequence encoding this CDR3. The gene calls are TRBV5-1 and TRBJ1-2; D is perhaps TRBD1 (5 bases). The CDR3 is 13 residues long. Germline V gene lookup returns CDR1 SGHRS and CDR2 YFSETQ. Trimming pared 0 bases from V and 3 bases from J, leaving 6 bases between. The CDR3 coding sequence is TGCGCCAGCAGCTTGGAAGGGGACTATGGCTACACCTTC. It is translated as CASSLEGDYGYTF.

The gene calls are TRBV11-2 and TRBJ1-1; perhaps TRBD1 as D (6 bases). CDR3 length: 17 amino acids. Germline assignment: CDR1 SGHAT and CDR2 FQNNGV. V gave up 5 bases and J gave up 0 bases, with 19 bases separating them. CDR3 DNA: TGTGCCAGCAGCCGAGGGGGGGGAAACAGGGTGAACACTGAAGCTTTCTTT. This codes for CASSRGGGNRVNTEAFF.

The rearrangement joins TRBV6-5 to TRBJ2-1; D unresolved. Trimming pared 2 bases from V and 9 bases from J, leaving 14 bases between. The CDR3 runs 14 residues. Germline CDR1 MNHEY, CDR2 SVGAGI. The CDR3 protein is CASSYGLRIGEQFF. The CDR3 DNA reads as TGTGCCAGCAGTTACGGGCTAAGGATTGGTGAGCAGTTCTTC.

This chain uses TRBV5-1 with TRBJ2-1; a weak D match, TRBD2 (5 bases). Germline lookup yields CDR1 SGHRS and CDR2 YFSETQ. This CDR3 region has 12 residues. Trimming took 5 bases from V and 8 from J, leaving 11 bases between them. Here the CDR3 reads CASSIGGYEQFF. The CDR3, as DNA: TGCGCCAGCAGTATCGGCGGGTATGAGCAGTTCTTC.

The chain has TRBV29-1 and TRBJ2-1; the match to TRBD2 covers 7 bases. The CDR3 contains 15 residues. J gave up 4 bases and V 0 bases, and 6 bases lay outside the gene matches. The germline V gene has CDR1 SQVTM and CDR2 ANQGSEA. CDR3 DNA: TGCAGCGTTGAAGATGGGAGGGGTGGATACAATGAGCAGTTCTTC. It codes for CSVEDGRGGYNEQFF.